This T cell receptor (beta chain) was captured in a study of cytomegalovirus exposure and HLA in healthy donors. The study, taken as a whole, reports: The authors enumerated over 150 TCR beta chains as linked to cytomegalovirus. CMV serostatus was the sole immune exposure information available.

Amplification used 60 Vbeta primers and 13 Jbeta primers. Sequencing used immunoSEQ multiplex PCR; TCRdb keeps in-frame clones, though not all of them. The sample shows approximately 150,000 clones, 68% of them seen only once. A remark on this clone: What it binds is unknown.

This sequence was found in a woman between 40 and 50 years old in good health and CMV-seropositive. The source material was PBMCs.

CDR3 sequence reads: CASSSRRDRGVGELFF. The CDR3 DNA reads as TGTGCCAGTAGTTCCCGCCGGGACAGGGGAGTCGGGGAGCTGTTTTTT. The J gene is TRBJ2-2, the V gene TRBV19; 10 positions agree with TRBD1. CDR1 LNHDA and CDR2 SQIVND come from the germline V gene (reference sequence). The CDR3 contains 16 residues. The J segment lost 7 bases and the V segment lost 5 bases, leaving 10 bases of the junction unmatched.